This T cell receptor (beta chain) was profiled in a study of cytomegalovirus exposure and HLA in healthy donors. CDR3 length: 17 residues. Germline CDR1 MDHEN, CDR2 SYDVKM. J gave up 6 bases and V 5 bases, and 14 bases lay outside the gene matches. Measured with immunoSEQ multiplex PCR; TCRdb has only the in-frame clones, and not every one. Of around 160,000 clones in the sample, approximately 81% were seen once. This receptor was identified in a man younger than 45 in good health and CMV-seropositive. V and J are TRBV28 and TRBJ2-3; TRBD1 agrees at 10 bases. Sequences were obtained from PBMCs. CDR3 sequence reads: CASSPPPWDRGADTQYF. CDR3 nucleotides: TGTGCCAGCAGTCCGCCTCCGTGGGACAGGGGAGCGGATACGCAGTATTTT.